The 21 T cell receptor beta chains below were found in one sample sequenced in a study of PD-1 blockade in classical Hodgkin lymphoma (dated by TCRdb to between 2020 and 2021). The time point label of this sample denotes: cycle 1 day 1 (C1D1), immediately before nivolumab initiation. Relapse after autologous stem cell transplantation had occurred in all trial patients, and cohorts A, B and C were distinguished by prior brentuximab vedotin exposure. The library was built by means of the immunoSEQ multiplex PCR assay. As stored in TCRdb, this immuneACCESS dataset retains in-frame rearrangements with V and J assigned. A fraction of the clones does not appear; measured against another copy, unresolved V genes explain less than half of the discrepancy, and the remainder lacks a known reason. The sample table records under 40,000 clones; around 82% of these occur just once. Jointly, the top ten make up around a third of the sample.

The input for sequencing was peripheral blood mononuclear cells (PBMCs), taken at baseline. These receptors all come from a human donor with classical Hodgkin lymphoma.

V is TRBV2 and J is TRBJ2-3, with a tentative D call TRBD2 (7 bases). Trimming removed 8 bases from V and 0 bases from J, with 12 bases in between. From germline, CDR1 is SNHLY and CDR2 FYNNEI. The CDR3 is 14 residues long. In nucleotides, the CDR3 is TGTGCCAGCCGCGGGGGCACAAGCACAGATACGCAGTATTTT. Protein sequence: CASRGGTSTDTQYF.

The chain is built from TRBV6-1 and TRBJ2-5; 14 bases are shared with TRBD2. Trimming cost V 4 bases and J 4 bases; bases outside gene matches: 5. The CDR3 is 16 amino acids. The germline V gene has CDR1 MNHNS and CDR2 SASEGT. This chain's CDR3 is CASSARLAGGGETQYF. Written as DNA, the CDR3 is TGTGCCAGCAGTGCCAGACTAGCGGGGGGGGGAGAGACCCAGTACTTC.

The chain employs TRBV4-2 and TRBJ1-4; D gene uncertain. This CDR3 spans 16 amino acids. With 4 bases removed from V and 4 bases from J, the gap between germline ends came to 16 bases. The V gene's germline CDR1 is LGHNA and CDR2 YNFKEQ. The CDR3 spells CASSRERQIRNEKLFF. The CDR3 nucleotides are TGTGCCAGCAGCCGGGAGCGGCAGATACGTAATGAAAAACTGTTTTTT.

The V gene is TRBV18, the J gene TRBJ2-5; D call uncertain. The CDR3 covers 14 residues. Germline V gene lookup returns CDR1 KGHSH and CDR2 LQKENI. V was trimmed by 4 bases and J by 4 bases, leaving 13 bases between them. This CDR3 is CASSQDVVGETQYF. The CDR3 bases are TGTGCCAGCTCACAGGACGTGGTGGGAGAGACCCAGTACTTC.

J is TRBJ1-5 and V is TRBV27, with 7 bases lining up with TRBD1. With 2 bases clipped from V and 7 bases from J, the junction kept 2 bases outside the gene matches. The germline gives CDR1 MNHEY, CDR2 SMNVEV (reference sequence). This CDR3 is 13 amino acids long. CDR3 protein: CASSLQGGQPQHF. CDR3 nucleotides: TGTGCCAGCAGTTTACAGGGGGGGCAGCCCCAGCATTTT.

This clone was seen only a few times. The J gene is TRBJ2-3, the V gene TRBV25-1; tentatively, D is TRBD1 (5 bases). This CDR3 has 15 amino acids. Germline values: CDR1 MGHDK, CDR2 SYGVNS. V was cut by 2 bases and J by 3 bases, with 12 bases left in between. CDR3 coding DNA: TGTGCCAGCAGTGAAGCAGGGAAGGAAACAGATACGCAGTATTTT. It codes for CASSEAGKETDTQYF.

CDR3 protein: CASGLPNRGGAGELFF. For the CDR3, the DNA is TGTGCTAGTGGTTTGCCCAACAGGGGAGGCGCCGGGGAGCTGTTTTTT. The J gene is TRBJ2-2, the V gene TRBV12-5, with a possible D match to TRBD1 (7 bases). The CDR3 contains 16 residues. V lost 2 bases, J lost 6 bases, and 16 bases lay in between. CDR1 and CDR2 (germline): LGHNT, FRNRAP.

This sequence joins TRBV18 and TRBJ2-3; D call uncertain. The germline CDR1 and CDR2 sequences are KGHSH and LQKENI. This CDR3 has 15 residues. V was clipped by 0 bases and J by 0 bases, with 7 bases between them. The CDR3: CASSPPPGSTDTQYF. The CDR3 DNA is TGTGCCAGCTCACCACCGCCCGGAAGCACAGATACGCAGTATTTT.

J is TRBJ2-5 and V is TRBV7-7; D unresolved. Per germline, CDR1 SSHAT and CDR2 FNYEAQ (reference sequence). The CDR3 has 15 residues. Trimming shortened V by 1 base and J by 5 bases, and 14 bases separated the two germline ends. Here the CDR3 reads CASSLGASTAETQYF. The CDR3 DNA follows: TGTGCCAGCAGCTTAGGTGCTTCCACGGCCGAGACCCAGTACTTC. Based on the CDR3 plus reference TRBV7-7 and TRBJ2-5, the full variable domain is GAGVSQSPRYKVTKRGQDVTLRCDPISSHATLYWYQQALGQGPEFLTYFNYEAQPDKSGLPSDRFSAERPEGSISTLTIQRTEQRDSAMYRCASSLGASTAETQYFGPGTRLLVL.

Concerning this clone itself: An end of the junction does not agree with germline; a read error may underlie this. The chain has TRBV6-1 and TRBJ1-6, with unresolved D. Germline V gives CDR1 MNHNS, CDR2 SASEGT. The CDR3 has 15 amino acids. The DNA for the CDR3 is TGTGCCAGCAGAGAAGAGGGCTCCTATAATTCACCCCTCCACTTT. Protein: CASREEGSYNSPLHF.

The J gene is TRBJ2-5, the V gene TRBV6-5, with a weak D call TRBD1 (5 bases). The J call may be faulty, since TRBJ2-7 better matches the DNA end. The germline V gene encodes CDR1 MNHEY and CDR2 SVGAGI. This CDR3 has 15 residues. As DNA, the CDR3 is TGTGCCAGCAGTTACGCCCAGGGCCCTTCCTACGAGCAGTACTTC. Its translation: CASSYAQGPSYEQYF.

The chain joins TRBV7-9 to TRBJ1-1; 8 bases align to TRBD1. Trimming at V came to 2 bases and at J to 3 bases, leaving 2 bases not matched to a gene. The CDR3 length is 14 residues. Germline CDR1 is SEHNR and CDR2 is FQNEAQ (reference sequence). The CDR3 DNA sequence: TGTGCCAGCAGCTTACAGGACAGGGACACTGAAGCTTTCTTT. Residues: CASSLQDRDTEAFF.

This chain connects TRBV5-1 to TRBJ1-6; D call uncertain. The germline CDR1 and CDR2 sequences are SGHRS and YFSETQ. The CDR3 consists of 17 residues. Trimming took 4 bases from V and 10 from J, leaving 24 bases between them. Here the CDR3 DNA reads TGCGCCAGCAGCACCCAGGTTGGCGGAGGAGGTGTGTCACCCCTCCACTTT. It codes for CASSTQVGGGGVSPLHF.

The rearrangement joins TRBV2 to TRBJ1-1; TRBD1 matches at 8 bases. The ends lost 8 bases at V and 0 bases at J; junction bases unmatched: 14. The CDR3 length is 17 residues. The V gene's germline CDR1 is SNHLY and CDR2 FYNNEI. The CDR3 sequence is CASSRRQGRLMNTEAFF. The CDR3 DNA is TGTGCCAGCTCACGGAGACAGGGGCGACTCATGAACACTGAAGCTTTCTTT.

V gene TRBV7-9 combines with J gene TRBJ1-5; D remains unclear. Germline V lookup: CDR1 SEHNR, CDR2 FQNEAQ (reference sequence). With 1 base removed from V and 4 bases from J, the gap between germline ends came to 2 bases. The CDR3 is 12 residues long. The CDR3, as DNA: TGTGCCAGCAGCTTAGAGAATCAGCCCCAGCATTTT. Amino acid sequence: CASSLENQPQHF.

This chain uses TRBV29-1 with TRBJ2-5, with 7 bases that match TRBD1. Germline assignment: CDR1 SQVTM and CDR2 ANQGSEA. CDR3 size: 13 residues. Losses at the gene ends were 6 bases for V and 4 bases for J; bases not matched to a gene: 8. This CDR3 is CSVRNSGGETQYF. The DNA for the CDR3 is TGCAGCGTCCGAAACTCAGGGGGAGAGACCCAGTACTTC.

CDR3 nucleotides: TGTGCCAGCAGTTACCCGGGGACAGCCGCCTACGAGCAGTACTTC. Encoded protein: CASSYPGTAAYEQYF. The rearrangement uses TRBV6-6 and TRBJ2-7; TRBD1 aligns across 7 bases. The CDR3 covers 15 residues. Germline V gene data show CDR1 as MNHNY and CDR2 as SVGAGI (reference sequence). The V gene end was trimmed by 2 bases and the J gene end by 2 bases; junction bases not matched to a gene: 6.

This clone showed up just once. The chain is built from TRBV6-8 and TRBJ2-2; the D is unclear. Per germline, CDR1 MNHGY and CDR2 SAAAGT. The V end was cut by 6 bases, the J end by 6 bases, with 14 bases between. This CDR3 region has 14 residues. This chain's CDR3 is CASSRNGPPGELFF. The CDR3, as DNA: TGTGCCAGCAGCCGCAACGGGCCTCCCGGGGAGCTGTTTTTT.

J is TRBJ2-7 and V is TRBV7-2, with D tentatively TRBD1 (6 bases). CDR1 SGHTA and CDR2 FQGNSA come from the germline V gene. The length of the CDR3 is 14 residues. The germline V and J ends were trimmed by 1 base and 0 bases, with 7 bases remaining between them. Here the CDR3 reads CASSLGTASYEQYF. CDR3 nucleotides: TGTGCCAGCAGCTTAGGGACAGCCTCCTACGAGCAGTACTTC.

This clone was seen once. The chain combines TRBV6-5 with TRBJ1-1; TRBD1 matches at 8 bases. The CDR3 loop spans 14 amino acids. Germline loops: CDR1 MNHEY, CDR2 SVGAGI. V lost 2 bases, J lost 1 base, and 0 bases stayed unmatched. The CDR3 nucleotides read TGTGCCAGCAGTTACGGGACAGGGAACACTGAAGCTTTCTTT. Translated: CASSYGTGNTEAFF.

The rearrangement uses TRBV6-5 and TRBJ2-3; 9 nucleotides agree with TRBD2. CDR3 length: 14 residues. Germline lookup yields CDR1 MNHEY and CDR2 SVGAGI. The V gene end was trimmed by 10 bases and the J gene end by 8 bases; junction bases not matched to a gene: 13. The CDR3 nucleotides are TGTGCCACTACCTCCGCGGGGGGGCTGAGTACGCAGTATTTT. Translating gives CATTSAGGLSTQYF.